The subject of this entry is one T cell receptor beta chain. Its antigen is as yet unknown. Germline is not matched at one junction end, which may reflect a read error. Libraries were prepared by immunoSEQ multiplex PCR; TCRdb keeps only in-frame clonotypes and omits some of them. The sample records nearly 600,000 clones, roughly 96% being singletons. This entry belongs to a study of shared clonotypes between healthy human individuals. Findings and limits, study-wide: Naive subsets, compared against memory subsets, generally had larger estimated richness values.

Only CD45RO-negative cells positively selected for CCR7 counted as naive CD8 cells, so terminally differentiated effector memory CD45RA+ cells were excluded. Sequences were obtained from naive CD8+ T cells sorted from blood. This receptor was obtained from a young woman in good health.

CDR3 loop: CASSPTGSEAQYF. CDR3 nucleotides: TGTGCCAGCAGCCCGACAGGGTCAGAGGCCCAGTACTTC. J is TRBJ2-5 and V is TRBV7-9; 7 bases line up with TRBD1. Germline-derived CDR1 and CDR2 are SEHNR and FQNEAQ (reference sequence). This CDR3 comprises 13 residues.